This TCR beta chain derives from a study of blood T cell repertoires in COVID-19. Study summary: The samples span acute and convalescent COVID-19 from the United States, Italy and Spain. The cDNA or gDNA used as material had been derived from T cells, B-cell-depleted T cells, or PBMCs.

This clone was detected only a few times. Original methodology: Estimated nucleated cell counts came from reference gene primer amplification. The table came from immunoSEQ multiplex PCR; TCRdb's copy has only in-frame clones and leaves some out. V and J calls and clone size follow that table, whereas D and trimming were derived from the DNA. In the table there are fewer than 200,000 clones, roughly 80% of which are singletons. The germline gives CDR1 SGHRS, CDR2 YFSETQ. V shed 4 bases and J 4 bases; nucleotides not matched to a gene: 7. The length of the CDR3 is 15 residues. The specimen was peripheral blood. This sequence was found in a man aged 55-75 years with acute or convalescent COVID-19. The chain joins TRBV5-1 to TRBJ1-3; 8 bases align to TRBD1. As DNA, the CDR3 is TGCGCCAGCAGCACCGGACAGGGAAGAGGAAACACCATATATTTT. Encoded protein: CASSTGQGRGNTIYF.